These 27 T cell receptor beta chains were sequenced from one sample in a study of beta chain features in type 1 diabetes. Expressed TCRB transcripts got sequenced, as all isolated RNA was reverse transcribed. Using immunoSEQ multiplex PCR, the repertoire was profiled, and TCRdb retains in-frame clones only, with some absent. The sample records approximately 24,000 clones, 49% being singletons. No cognate antigen is known for these TCRs. Study observations and caveats: Shortening of TCRB CDR3s, moderate but significant, appeared in all four CD4+ subsets of Type 1 diabetes patients.

Sequenced: stem cell memory CD4+ T cells from blood. These TCRs come from a man aged 25 to 40 with type 1 diabetes.

V usage is TRBV7-6 and J usage is TRBJ2-3; TRBD2 matches 11 bases. CDR1 and CDR2 from the germline V gene are SGHVS and FNYEAQ. The length of the CDR3 is 17 residues. The V and J ends lost 6 bases and 1 base, in that order; junction bases with no gene match: 9. CDR3 protein: CASRPTKLAGGTDTQYF. In DNA form, the CDR3 reads TGTGCCAGCAGACCCACGAAACTAGCGGGAGGCACAGATACGCAGTATTTT.

The V and J genes are TRBV30 and TRBJ1-2; 7 positions match TRBD1. Germline assignment: CDR1 GTSNPN and CDR2 SVGIG (reference sequence). The CDR3 spans 13 residues. After removal of 3 bases from V and 4 bases from J, the junction contained 5 bases not matched to a gene. This CDR3 is CAWSDKGAYGYTF. The CDR3 coding sequence is TGTGCCTGGAGCGACAAGGGGGCCTATGGCTACACCTTC.

Concerning this clone: The junction and the germline gene differ at one end; a read error may be behind it. CDR3 in DNA: TGTGCCAGCACCTTAGGACAGGGGACAGATACGCAGTATTTT. This encodes CASTLGQGTDTQYF. The chain carries TRBV11-2 and TRBJ2-3; 9 bases are shared with TRBD1. The CDR3 has 14 amino acids. In germline, CDR1 is SGHAT, CDR2 FQNNGV. The full variable domain, its missing parts supplied by reference TRBV11-2 and TRBJ2-3, is EAGVAQSPRYKIIEKRQSVAFWCNPISGHATLYWYQQILGQGPKLLIQFQNNGVVDDSQLPKDRFSAERLKGVDSTLKIQPAKLEDSAVYLCASTLGQGTDTQYFGPGTRLTVL.

This clone was observed a few times. The chain recombines TRBV7-2 with TRBJ1-1; a weak D match, TRBD1 (6 bases). V lost 10 bases, J lost 1 base, and 13 bases lay in between. This CDR3 region has 13 residues. Per germline, CDR1 SGHTA and CDR2 FQGNSA. CDR3 sequence (DNA): TGTGCCACTTTAACGACAGGGAACACTGAAGCTTTCTTT. This sequence encodes CATLTTGNTEAFF.

This clone occurred a few times. The rearrangement joins TRBV18 to TRBJ2-7, with TRBD1 identical over 7 bases. The CDR3 has 13 amino acids. The germline V gene has CDR1 KGHSH and CDR2 LQKENI. Germline trimming cut 4 bases from V and 3 bases from J; bases unmatched to any gene: 3. The CDR3 bases are TGTGCCAGCTCACTCCGGGACAGCTACGAGCAGTACTTC. It encodes CASSLRDSYEQYF.

The chain employs TRBV28 and TRBJ1-1, with D perhaps matching TRBD1 (6 bases). Germline values: CDR1 MDHEN, CDR2 SYDVKM. V lost 3 bases and J lost 4, with 9 bases in between. The CDR3 runs 13 residues. CDR3 protein: CASSLPGATEAFF. DNA of the CDR3: TGTGCCAGCAGTTTGCCAGGGGCCACTGAAGCTTTCTTT.

The chain couples TRBV18 to TRBJ1-1; no definite D call. Germline V lookup: CDR1 KGHSH, CDR2 LQKENI. This CDR3 has 14 residues. V was pared by 5 bases and J by 4 bases, with 14 bases between. DNA for the CDR3: TGTGCCAGCTCAACAGCCCATGGTCGCACTGAAGCTTTCTTT. This codes for CASSTAHGRTEAFF.

The gene calls are TRBV6-4 and TRBJ2-3; TRBD1 aligns across 11 bases. Germline V CDR1 and CDR2: MRHNA, SNTAGT. This CDR3 is 15 amino acids long. V was clipped by 5 bases and J by 3 bases; unmatched bases: 4. CDR3 DNA sequence: TGTGCCAGCAGTACCGGGACAGGGGGTACAGATACGCAGTATTTT. This translates into CASSTGTGGTDTQYF.

The V and J genes are TRBV7-2 and TRBJ2-7; a possible D gene is TRBD1 (5 bases). The germline V and J ends were trimmed by 0 bases and 3 bases, with 12 bases remaining between them. CDR1 and CDR2 (germline): SGHTA, FQGNSA. CDR3 length: 15 amino acids. CDR3 protein: CASSLARTTNYEQYF. The CDR3 bases are TGTGCCAGCAGCTTAGCAAGGACAACTAACTACGAGCAGTACTTC.

This chain joins TRBV6-4 and TRBJ2-7, with D perhaps TRBD1 (6 bases). Trimming took off 3 bases at V and 0 bases at J, with 12 bases between the two ends. The CDR3 is 15 amino acids. CDR1 is MRHNA, CDR2 SNTAGT, per germline. The CDR3 coding sequence is TGTGCCAGCAGTGAAGACAGGTCCCGCTCCTACGAGCAGTACTTC. Translated, it gives CASSEDRSRSYEQYF.

This clone occurred once. This sequence joins TRBV5-1 and TRBJ1-2; 8 bases line up with TRBD1. The J segment lost 5 bases and the V segment lost 4 bases, leaving 10 bases of the junction unmatched. CDR3 size: 15 residues. Germline V gene sequence: CDR1 SGHRS, CDR2 YFSETQ. The CDR3 DNA is TGCGCCAGCAGCCCCTCTCCGGGACAGGAATATGGCTACACCTTC. Amino acid sequence: CASSPSPGQEYGYTF.

The chain combines TRBV10-3 with TRBJ2-1; TRBD1 might be the D (7 bases). CDR3 length equals 13 residues. Germline assignment: CDR1 ENHRY and CDR2 SYGVKD. The ends were cut back, 10 bases at V and 7 bases at J, with 17 bases in the middle. The CDR3 spells CASGDSLGNEQFF. CDR3 nucleotide sequence: TGTGCCAGCGGGGACAGCCTAGGGAATGAGCAGTTCTTC.

CDR3: CASSLGETSKQYF. The CDR3, as DNA: TGTGCCAGCAGCTTGGGGGAGACTAGCAAGCAGTACTTC. The J gene is TRBJ2-7, the V gene TRBV5-6, with 7 bases that match TRBD2. The CDR3 contains 13 residues. The ends lost 0 bases at V and 8 bases at J; junction bases unmatched: 5. Germline CDR1 reads SGHDT; CDR2 reads YYEEEE.

The chain recombines TRBV6-1 with TRBJ2-2; D is ambiguous. This CDR3 has 18 amino acids. Germline V gene data show CDR1 as MNHNS and CDR2 as SASEGT. V shed 2 bases and J shed 5 bases, with 21 bases lying between them. The CDR3 loop is CASSERSGLGRLTGELFF. Here the CDR3 DNA reads TGTGCCAGCAGTGAACGGTCTGGGCTTGGCCGGTTGACCGGGGAGCTGTTTTTT.

The V gene is TRBV4-2, the J gene TRBJ2-1; TRBD2 matches 10 bases. V dropped 0 bases and J dropped 4; count of bases not matched to a gene: 9. In germline, CDR1 is LGHNA, CDR2 YNFKEQ. The CDR3 covers 18 residues. The chain's CDR3 is CASSQDTALAGEYNEQFF. The CDR3 DNA is TGTGCCAGCAGCCAAGATACCGCGCTAGCGGGAGAATACAATGAGCAGTTCTTC.

The CDR3 bases are TGCGCCAGCAGCACCTTGGGACTAGCGTTACAAGAGACCCAGTACTTC. Protein sequence: CASSTLGLALQETQYF. This chain links TRBV4-1 with TRBJ2-5; 10 positions agree with TRBD2. CDR1 is MGHRA, CDR2 YSYEKL, per germline. V lost 5 bases, J lost 2 bases, and 8 bases stayed unmatched. CDR3 length: 16 residues.

This clone was detected a few times. This chain joins TRBV6-6 and TRBJ1-4, with D hard to call. Germline V gives CDR1 MNHNY, CDR2 SVGAGI (reference sequence). The ends were cut back, 5 bases at V and 13 bases at J, with 11 bases in the middle. CDR3 length equals 11 residues. The CDR3 region has the DNA TGTGCCAGCAGTACCGACATGATACTGTTTTTT. This codes for CASSTDMILFF.

V gene TRBV4-1 combines with J gene TRBJ2-5, with D uncertain. Trimming left V 4 bases short and J 5 bases short, with 11 bases between. The CDR3 totals 13 residues. CDR1 is MGHRA and CDR2 is YSYEKL in the germline V gene. The CDR3 protein is CASSRLVPETQYF. For the CDR3, the DNA is TGCGCCAGCAGCCGGCTAGTCCCGGAGACCCAGTACTTC.

This chain joins TRBV29-1 and TRBJ1-2; weak D call: TRBD1 (5 bases). Germline CDR1 is SQVTM and CDR2 is ANQGSEA. The CDR3 runs 13 residues. With 5 bases removed from V and 0 bases from J, the gap between germline ends came to 10 bases. CDR3 bases: TGCAGCGTTAGCGCAGGGACTAACTATGGCTACACCTTC. Protein: CSVSAGTNYGYTF.

V gene TRBV5-6 combines with J gene TRBJ1-1; D perhaps matches TRBD1 (5 bases). Trimming cost V 0 bases and J 4 bases, with 19 bases left between them. The CDR3 is 17 amino acids. CDR1 and CDR2 from the germline V gene are SGHDT and YYEEEE. The CDR3 loop is CASSLGDRQGRVTEAFF. Here the CDR3 DNA reads TGTGCCAGCAGCTTGGGTGATCGGCAGGGTAGGGTCACTGAAGCTTTCTTT.

This clone was counted between two and nine times. The genes are TRBV27 and TRBJ2-7; perhaps TRBD1 as D (6 bases). Trimming shortened V by 4 bases and J by 9 bases, and 19 bases separated the two germline ends. Germline V CDR1 and CDR2: MNHEY, SMNVEV (reference sequence). The CDR3 totals 14 residues. In nucleotides, the CDR3 is TGTGCCAGCAGTTCCGCCGCCGGACAGAGTGGGCAGTACTTC. Its translation: CASSSAAGQSGQYF.

The V and J genes are TRBV29-1 and TRBJ1-1; perhaps TRBD1 as D (5 bases). Germline lookup yields CDR1 SQVTM and CDR2 ANQGSEA. The V gene lost 4 bases and the J gene lost 1 base, with 10 bases spanning the gap. The CDR3 is 13 amino acids. CDR3 in amino acids: CSVAQTGNTEAFF. CDR3 DNA sequence: TGCAGCGTTGCCCAAACAGGGAACACTGAAGCTTTCTTT.

This clone has a single count. The rearrangement joins TRBV11-2 to TRBJ1-1; D possibly corresponds to TRBD1 (5 bases). This CDR3 contains 12 residues. CDR1 is SGHAT and CDR2 is FQNNGV in the germline V gene. V lost 5 bases to trimming and J lost 7 bases, with 11 bases between them. CDR3 DNA sequence: TGTGCCAGCAGCCCCCGGGGGGTTGAAGCTTTCTTT. Encoded protein: CASSPRGVEAFF.

This clone was counted once. V usage is TRBV4-2 and J usage is TRBJ1-1; D call uncertain. V lost 3 bases, J lost 2 bases, and 10 bases lay in between. CDR1 and CDR2 from the germline V gene are LGHNA and YNFKEQ. The CDR3 runs to 14 residues. The CDR3 DNA is TGTGCCAGCAGCCAGGGCCGGACTAACACTGAAGCTTTCTTT. Amino acids: CASSQGRTNTEAFF.

The gene calls are TRBV11-2 and TRBJ2-1; 8 bases fit TRBD2. Looked up from germline, CDR1 is SGHAT and CDR2 is FQNNGV. V shed 3 bases, J shed 9 bases, and the junction held 7 bases outside the gene matches. The CDR3 contains 14 residues. In nucleotides, the CDR3 is TGTGCCAGCAGCTTTAGCGGGAAGTTCGGTGAGCAGTTCTTC. This sequence encodes CASSFSGKFGEQFF.

The V call is TRBV5-1, the J call TRBJ2-7; D may be TRBD2 (6 bases). The CDR3 is made up of 17 amino acids. CDR1 is SGHRS, CDR2 YFSETQ, per germline. V lost 7 bases, J lost 3 bases, and 26 bases lay in between. CDR3 in amino acids: CASQLSLGPTSSYEQYF. The CDR3 DNA reads TGCGCCAGCCAGCTTTCCTTGGGACCGACTAGTAGCTACGAGCAGTACTTC.

This clone was seen only once. The CDR3 nucleotides read TGTGCCAGCACCCAAGGGGCCACAGATACGCAGTATTTT. Its protein product is CASTQGATDTQYF. V is TRBV25-1 and J is TRBJ2-3; a weak D match, TRBD1 (5 bases). Deletions cut 7 bases from V and 2 bases from J, with 10 bases between. Germline-derived CDR1 and CDR2 are MGHDK and SYGVNS. This CDR3 comprises 13 residues. The full variable domain, its missing parts supplied by reference TRBV25-1 and TRBJ2-3, is EADIYQTPRYLVIGTGKKITLECSQTMGHDKMYWYQQDPGMELHLIHYSYGVNSTEKGDLSSESTVSRIRTEHFPLTLESARPSHTSQYLCASTQGATDTQYFGPGTRLTVL.